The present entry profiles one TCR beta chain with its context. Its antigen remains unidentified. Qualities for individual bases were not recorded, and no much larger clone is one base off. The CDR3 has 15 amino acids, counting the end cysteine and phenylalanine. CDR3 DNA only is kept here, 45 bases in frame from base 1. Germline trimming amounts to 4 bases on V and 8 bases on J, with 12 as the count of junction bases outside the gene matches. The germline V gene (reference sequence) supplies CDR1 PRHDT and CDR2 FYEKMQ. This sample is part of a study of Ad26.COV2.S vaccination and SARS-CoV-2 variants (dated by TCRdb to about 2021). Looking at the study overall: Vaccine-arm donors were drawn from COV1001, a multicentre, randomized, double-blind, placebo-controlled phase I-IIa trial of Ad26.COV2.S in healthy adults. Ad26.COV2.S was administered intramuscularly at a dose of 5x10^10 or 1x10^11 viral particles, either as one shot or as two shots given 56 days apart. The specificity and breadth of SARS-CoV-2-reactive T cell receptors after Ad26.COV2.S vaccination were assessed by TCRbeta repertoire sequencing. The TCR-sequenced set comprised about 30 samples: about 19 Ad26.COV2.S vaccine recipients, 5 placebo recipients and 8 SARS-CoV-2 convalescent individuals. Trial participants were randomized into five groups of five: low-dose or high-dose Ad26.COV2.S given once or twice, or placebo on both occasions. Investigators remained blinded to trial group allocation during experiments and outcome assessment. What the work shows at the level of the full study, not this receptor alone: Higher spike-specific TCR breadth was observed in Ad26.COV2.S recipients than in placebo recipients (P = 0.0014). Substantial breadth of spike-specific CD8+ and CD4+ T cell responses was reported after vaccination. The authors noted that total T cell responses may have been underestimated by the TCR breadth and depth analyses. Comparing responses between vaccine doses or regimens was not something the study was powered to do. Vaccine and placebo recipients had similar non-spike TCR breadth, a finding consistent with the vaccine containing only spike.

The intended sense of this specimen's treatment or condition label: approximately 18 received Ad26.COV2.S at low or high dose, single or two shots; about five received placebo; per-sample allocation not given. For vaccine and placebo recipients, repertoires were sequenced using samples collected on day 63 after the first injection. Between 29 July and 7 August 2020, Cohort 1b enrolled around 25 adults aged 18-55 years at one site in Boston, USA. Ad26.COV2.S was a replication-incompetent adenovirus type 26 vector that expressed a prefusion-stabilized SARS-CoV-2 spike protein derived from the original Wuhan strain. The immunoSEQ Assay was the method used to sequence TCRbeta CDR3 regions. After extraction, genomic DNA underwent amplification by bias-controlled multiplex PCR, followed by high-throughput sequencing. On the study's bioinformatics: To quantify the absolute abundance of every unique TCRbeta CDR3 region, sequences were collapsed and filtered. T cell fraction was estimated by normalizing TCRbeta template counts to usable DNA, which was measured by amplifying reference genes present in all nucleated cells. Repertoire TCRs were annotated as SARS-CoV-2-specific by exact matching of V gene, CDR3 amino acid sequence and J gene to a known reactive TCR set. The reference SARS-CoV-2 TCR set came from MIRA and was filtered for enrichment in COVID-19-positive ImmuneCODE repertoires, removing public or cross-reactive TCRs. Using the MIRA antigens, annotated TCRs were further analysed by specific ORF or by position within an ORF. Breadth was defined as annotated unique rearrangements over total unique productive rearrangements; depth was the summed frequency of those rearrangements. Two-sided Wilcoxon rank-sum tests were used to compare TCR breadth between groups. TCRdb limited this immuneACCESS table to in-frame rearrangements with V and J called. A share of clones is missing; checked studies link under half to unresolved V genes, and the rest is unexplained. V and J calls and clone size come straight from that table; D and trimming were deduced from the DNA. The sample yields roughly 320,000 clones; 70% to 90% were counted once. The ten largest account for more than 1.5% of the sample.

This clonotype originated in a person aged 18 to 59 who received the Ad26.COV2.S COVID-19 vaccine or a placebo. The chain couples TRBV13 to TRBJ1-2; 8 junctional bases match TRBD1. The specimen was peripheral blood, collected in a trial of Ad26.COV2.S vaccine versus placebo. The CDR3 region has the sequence CASSSSRGLRRGYTF. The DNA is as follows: TGTGCCAGCAGCTCGTCCAGGGGGCTTAGAAGGGGCTACACCTTC.